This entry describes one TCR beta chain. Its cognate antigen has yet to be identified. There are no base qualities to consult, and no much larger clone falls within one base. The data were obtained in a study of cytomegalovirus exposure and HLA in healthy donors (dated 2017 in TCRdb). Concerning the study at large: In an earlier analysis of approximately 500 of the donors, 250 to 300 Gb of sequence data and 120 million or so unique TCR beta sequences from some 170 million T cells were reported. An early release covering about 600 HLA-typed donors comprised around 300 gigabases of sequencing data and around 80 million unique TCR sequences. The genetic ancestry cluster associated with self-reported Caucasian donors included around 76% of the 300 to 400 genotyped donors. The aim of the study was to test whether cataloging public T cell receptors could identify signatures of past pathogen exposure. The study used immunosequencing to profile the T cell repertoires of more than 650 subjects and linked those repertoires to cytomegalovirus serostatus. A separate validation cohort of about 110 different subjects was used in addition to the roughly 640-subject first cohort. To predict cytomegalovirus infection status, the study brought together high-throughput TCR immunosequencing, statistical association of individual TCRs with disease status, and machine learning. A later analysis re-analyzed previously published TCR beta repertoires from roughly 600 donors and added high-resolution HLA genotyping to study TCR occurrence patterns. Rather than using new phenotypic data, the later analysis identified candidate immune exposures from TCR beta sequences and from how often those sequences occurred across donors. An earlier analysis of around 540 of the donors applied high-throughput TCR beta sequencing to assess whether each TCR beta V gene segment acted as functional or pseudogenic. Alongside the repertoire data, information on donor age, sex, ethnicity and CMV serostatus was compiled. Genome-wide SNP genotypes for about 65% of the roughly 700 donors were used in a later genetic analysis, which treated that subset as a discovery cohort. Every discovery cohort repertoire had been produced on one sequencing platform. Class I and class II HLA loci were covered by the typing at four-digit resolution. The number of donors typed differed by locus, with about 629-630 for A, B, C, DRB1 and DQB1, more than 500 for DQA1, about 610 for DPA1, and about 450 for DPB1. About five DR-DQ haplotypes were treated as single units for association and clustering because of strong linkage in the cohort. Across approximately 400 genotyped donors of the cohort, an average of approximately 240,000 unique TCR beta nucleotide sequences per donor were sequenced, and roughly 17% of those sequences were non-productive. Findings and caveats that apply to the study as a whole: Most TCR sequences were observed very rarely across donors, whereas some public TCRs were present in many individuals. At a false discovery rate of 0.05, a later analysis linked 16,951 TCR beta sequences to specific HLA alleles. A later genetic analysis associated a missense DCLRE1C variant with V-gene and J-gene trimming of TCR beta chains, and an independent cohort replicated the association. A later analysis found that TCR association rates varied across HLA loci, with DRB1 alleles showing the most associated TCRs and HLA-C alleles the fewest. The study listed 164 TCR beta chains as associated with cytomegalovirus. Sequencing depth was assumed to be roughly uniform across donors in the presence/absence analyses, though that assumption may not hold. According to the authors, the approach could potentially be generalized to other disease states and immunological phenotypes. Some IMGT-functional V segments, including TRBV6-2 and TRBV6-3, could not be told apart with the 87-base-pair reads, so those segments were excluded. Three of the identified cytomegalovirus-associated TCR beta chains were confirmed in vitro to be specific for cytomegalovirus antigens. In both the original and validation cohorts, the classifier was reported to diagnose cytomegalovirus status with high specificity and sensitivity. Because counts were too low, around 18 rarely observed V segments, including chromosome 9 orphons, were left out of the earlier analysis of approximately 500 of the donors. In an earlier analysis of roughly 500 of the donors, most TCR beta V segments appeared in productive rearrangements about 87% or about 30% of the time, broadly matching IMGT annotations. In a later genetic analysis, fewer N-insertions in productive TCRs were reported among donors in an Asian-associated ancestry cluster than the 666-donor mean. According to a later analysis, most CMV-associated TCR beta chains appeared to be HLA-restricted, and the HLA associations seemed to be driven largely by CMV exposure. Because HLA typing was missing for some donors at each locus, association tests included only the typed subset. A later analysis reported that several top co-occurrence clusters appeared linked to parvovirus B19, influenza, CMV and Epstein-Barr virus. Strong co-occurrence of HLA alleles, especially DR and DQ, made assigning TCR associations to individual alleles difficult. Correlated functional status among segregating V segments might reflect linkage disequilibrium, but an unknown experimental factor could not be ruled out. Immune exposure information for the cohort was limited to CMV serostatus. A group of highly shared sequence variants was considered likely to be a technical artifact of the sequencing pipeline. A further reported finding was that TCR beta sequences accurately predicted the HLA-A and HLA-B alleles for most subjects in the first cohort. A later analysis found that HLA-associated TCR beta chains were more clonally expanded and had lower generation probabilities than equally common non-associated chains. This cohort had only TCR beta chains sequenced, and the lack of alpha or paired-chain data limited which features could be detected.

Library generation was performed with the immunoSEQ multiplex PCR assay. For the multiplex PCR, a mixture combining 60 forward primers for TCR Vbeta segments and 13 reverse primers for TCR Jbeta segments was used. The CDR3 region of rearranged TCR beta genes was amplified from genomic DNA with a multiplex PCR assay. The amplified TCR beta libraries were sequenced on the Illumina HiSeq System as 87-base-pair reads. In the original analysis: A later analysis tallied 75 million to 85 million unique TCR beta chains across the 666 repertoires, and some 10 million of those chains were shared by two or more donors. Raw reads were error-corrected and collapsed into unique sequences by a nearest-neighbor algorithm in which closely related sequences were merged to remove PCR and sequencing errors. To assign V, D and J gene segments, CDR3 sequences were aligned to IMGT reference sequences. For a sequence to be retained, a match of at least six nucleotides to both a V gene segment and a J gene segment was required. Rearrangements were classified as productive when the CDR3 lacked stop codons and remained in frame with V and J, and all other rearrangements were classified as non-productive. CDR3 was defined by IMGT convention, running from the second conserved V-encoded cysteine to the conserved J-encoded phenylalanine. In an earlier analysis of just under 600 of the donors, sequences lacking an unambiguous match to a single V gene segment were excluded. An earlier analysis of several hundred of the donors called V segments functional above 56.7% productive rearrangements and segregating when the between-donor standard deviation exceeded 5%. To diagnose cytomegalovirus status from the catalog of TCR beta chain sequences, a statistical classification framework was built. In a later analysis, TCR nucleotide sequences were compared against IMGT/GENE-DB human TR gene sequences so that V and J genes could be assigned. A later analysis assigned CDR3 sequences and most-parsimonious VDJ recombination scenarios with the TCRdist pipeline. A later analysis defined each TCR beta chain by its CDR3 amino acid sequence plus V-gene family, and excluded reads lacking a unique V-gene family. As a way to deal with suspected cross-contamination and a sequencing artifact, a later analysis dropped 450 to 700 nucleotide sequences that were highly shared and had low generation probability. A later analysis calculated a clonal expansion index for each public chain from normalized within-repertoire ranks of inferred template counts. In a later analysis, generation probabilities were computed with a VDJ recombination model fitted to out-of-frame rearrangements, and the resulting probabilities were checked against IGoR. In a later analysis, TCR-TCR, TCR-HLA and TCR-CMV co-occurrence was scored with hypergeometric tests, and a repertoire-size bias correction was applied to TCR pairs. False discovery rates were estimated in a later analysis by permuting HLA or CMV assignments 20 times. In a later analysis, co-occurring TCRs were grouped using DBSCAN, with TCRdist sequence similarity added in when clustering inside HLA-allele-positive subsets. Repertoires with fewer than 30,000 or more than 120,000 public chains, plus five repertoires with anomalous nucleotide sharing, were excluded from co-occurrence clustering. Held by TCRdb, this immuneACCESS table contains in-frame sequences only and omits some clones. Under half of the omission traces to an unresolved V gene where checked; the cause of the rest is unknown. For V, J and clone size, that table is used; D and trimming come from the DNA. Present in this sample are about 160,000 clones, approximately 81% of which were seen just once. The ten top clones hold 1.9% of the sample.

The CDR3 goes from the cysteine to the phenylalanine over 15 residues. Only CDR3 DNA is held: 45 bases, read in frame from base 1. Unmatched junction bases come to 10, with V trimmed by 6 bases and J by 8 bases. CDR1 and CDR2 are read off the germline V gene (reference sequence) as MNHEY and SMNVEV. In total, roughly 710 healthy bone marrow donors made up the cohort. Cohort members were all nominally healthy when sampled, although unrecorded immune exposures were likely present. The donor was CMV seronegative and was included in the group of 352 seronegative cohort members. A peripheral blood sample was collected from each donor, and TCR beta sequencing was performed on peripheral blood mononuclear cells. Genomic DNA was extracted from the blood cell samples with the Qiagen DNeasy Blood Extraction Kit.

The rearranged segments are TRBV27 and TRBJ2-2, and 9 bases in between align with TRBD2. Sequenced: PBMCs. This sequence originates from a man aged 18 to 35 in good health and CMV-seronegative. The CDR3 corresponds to CASRAVVAGVGELFF. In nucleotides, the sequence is TGTGCCAGCAGGGCCGTGGTAGCGGGAGTTGGGGAGCTGTTTTTT.